The clone carrying this T cell receptor (beta chain) was counted at least ten times. What it recognizes is unknown. In germline, CDR1 is SGHAT, CDR2 FQNNGV. The junction had 8 bases not matched to a gene; V was cut back by 3 bases and J by 4 bases. The CDR3 covers 15 residues. This sample stems from a study of cytomegalovirus exposure and HLA in healthy donors. General study points: As was reported, the classifier diagnosed cytomegalovirus status with high specificity and sensitivity. On later analysis, the bulk of CMV-associated TCR beta chains appeared to be HLA-restricted. In a later analysis, V- and J-gene trimming of beta chains associated with a DCLRE1C missense variant, replicated independently. Analyzed later, association rates of TCRs varied across HLA loci, with DRB1 most and HLA-C fewest.

Amplification used 60 Vbeta primers and 13 Jbeta primers. Repertoires were generated with immunoSEQ multiplex PCR, while TCRdb's copy carries only in-frame clones and drops some. Of some 140,000 clones detected, roughly 80% appear once; the ten largest clones hold about 1.3%. The sample consisted of PBMCs. The TCR was taken from a man aged 50 or older in good health and CMV-seronegative. The chain has TRBV11-2 and TRBJ1-1; 7 nucleotides line up with TRBD1. The CDR3 bases are TGTGCCAGCAGCTTTCTTAAGGGGGCGGGCACTGAAGCTTTCTTT. It encodes CASSFLKGAGTEAFF.